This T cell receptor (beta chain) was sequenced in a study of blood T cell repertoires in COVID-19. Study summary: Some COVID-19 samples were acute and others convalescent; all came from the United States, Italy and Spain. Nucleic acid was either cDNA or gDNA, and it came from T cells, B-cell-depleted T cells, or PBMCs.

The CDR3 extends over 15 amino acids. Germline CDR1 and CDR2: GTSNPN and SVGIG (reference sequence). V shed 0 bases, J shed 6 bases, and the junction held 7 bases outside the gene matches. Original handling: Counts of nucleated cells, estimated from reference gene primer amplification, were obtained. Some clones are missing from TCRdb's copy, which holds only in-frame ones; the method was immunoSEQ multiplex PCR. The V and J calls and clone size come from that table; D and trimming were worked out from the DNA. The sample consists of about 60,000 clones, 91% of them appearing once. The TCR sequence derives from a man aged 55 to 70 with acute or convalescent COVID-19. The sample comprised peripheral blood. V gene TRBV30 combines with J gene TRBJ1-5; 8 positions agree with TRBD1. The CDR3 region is CAWSVLGQGAQPQHF. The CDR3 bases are TGTGCCTGGAGTGTATTGGGTCAGGGGGCTCAGCCCCAGCATTTT.